A selection of T cell receptor beta chains follows, all from one sample in a study of shared clonotypes between healthy human individuals. Libraries were prepared by immunoSEQ multiplex PCR; TCRdb keeps only in-frame clonotypes and omits some of them. The sample consists of more than 1.2 million clones, less than 99% of them appearing once. The source material was naive CD4+ T cells sorted from blood. These receptors all come from a man aged 30 to 45 in good health. Each CDR3 is given with its conserved first and last residue.

length | J | V | CDR3
12 | TRBJ1-2 | TRBV30 | CTGSSTNYGYTF
14 | TRBJ1-2 | TRBV6-1 | CASSDTGGASGYTF
16 | TRBJ2-2 | TRBV5-6 | CASSRRPGDVIGELFF
14 | TRBJ1-1 | TRBV9 | CASKRTAMNTEAFF
15 | TRBJ2-3 | TRBV5-1 | CASSLRQGGTDTQYF
16 | TRBJ2-1 | TRBV7-3 | CASSLTKLAGMNEQFF
12 | TRBJ1-1 | TRBV11-2 | CASSSTGVEAFF
15 | TRBJ1-5 | TRBV19 | CASSIIPTFAQPQHF
16 | TRBJ2-3 | TRBV18 | CASSKSTALSTDTQYF
10 | TRBJ2-3 | TRBV27 | CASGTGASNF
15 | TRBJ2-7 | TRBV5-1 | CASSLGPDSSYEQYF
16 | TRBJ2-7 | TRBV6-1 | CASSERWGPSSYEQYF
13 | TRBJ1-2 | TRBV19 | CASSVDRYYGYTF
12 | TRBJ1-2 | TRBV19 | CATRSADYGYTF
12 | TRBJ1-4 | TRBV29-1 | CSVHHGDEKLFF